Below, 28 T cell receptor beta chains from the same sample are listed, as sequenced in a study of control samples from healthy donors and cancer patients. Libraries were prepared by immunoSEQ multiplex PCR; TCRdb keeps only in-frame clonotypes and omits some of them. Of around 90,000 clones in the sample, 85% were seen once. The sample taken for sequencing was blood. These receptors originate from a man aged 25-45 years in good health.

Note on this clone: Sequence at one end of the junction differs from germline and may be a read error. The chain has TRBV24-1 and TRBJ2-6, with 7 bases that match TRBD2. The CDR3 consists of 16 residues. Per germline, CDR1 KGHDR and CDR2 SFDVKD. As DNA, the CDR3 is TGTGCCACCAGTGATTTCAGGATGGGCGGGGGCAACGTCCTGACTTTC. This codes for CATSDFRMGGGNVLTF.

The V call is TRBV9, the J call TRBJ2-2; no definite D call. The V and J ends lost 0 bases and 6 bases respectively, with 9 bases between them. CDR1 and CDR2 from the germline V gene are SGDLS and YYNGEE. This CDR3 is 14 amino acids long. CDR3 sequence reads: CASSVVSQAGELFF. In DNA form, the CDR3 reads TGTGCCAGCAGCGTAGTTAGTCAGGCCGGGGAGCTGTTTTTT.

The chain uses TRBV3-1 (or the pseudogene TRBV3-2) and TRBJ2-2, with a weak D call TRBD2 (6 bases). Germline V CDR1 and CDR2: LGHDT, YNNKEL (reference sequence). This CDR3 is built from 17 residues. The V end was cut by 0 bases, the J end by 1 base, with 12 bases between. The CDR3 here is CASSQEAASENTGELFF. CDR3 coding DNA: TGTGCCAGCAGCCAAGAGGCGGCTAGCGAGAACACCGGGGAGCTGTTTTTT.

This chain connects TRBV27 to TRBJ1-6, with D tentatively TRBD1 (5 bases). There are 12 residues in the CDR3. V was shortened by 7 bases and J by 10 bases, with 11 bases between the two germline ends. Germline V lookup: CDR1 MNHEY, CDR2 SMNVEV (reference sequence). The CDR3 region is CASKGDQSPLHF. The DNA for the CDR3 is TGTGCCAGCAAAGGGGACCAATCACCCCTCCACTTT.

This clone was counted between two and nine times. This chain joins TRBV9 and TRBJ2-3; 8 bases are a match to TRBD1. The germline V gene has CDR1 SGDLS and CDR2 YYNGEE. The trim removed 6 bases at V and 0 bases at J, leaving 3 bases unmatched. This CDR3 comprises 14 residues. CDR3 DNA: TGTGCCAGCAACAGGGGGACCAGCACAGATACGCAGTATTTT. Amino acid sequence: CASNRGTSTDTQYF. Full variable domain (rest looked up from reference TRBV9 and TRBJ2-3): DSGVTQTPKHLITATGQRVTLRCSPRSGDLSVYWYQQSLDQGLQFLIQYYNGEERAKGNILERFSAQQFPDLHSELNLSSLELGDSALYFCASNRGTSTDTQYFGPGTRLTVL.

The rearrangement joins TRBV11-2 to TRBJ1-2; D is undetermined. The V end was cut by 1 base, the J end by 5 bases, with 8 bases between. The germline V gene encodes CDR1 SGHAT and CDR2 FQNNGV. The CDR3 is 13 residues long. The CDR3 sequence is CASSLGRAYGYTF. CDR3 sequence (DNA): TGTGCCAGCAGCTTAGGCAGAGCGTATGGCTACACCTTC.

The chain employs TRBV19 and TRBJ1-1; D not resolved. Trimming shortened V by 3 bases and J by 4 bases, and 12 bases separated the two germline ends. The CDR3 is 14 residues long. Per germline, CDR1 LNHDA and CDR2 SQIVND (reference sequence). DNA for the CDR3: TGTGCCAGTAGTATCTCTCTCTCTGGCACTGAAGCTTTCTTT. Residues: CASSISLSGTEAFF.

The chain joins TRBV5-1 to TRBJ2-3, with D possibly called TRBD1 or TRBD2 (5 bases each). The CDR3 is made up of 14 amino acids. Per germline, CDR1 SGHRS and CDR2 YFSETQ. V was cut by 7 bases and J by 0 bases, with 12 bases left in between. The CDR3: CASDEGSSTDTQYF. CDR3 bases: TGCGCCAGCGATGAGGGGTCTAGCACAGATACGCAGTATTTT.

The chain employs TRBV5-6 and TRBJ1-6; 7 bases align to TRBD1. Germline V gene lookup returns CDR1 SGHDT and CDR2 YYEEEE. J was trimmed by 10 bases and V by 4 bases; bases with no gene match: 8. The CDR3 is 14 residues long. The DNA for the CDR3 is TGTGCCAGCAGCCACCGGACAGGATTATCACCCCTCCACTTT. This gives the protein CASSHRTGLSPLHF.

The V and J genes are TRBV9 and TRBJ2-1; D is tentatively TRBD1 or TRBD2 (5 bases each). The germline V gene encodes CDR1 SGDLS and CDR2 YYNGEE. V lost 3 bases, J lost 4 bases, and 14 bases lay in between. This CDR3 spans 15 amino acids. Here the CDR3 reads CASSARDDGYNEQFF. As DNA, the CDR3 is TGTGCCAGCAGCGCTAGGGACGACGGTTACAATGAGCAGTTCTTC.

J is TRBJ1-1 and V is TRBV27; D is uncertain. Germline V gene sequence: CDR1 MNHEY, CDR2 SMNVEV (reference sequence). Trimming cost V 1 base and J 3 bases, with 12 bases left between them. This CDR3 contains 15 residues. Here the CDR3 reads CASSLYGVLDTEAFF. The CDR3 DNA sequence: TGTGCCAGCAGTTTATATGGGGTGTTAGACACTGAAGCTTTCTTT.

This clone was recorded once. The chain links TRBV10-3 to TRBJ2-3; D is possibly TRBD1 (6 bases). Germline CDR1 ENHRY, CDR2 SYGVKD. Trimming pared 4 bases from V and 4 bases from J, leaving 12 bases between. The CDR3 has 14 residues. The CDR3, as DNA: TGTGCCATCAGTGTACAGGGATCGGCAGATACGCAGTATTTT. Translation gives CAISVQGSADTQYF.

The chain's CDR3 is CASSSGQGTYNEQFF. CDR3 nucleotide sequence: TGTGCCAGCAGCTCCGGACAGGGGACCTACAATGAGCAGTTCTTC. This chain links TRBV9 with TRBJ2-1; 9 nucleotides match TRBD1. Germline assignment: CDR1 SGDLS and CDR2 YYNGEE. Trimming removed 4 bases from V and 2 bases from J; junction bases left unmatched: 4. The CDR3 is 15 amino acids.

The V gene is TRBV9, the J gene TRBJ1-6; weak D call: TRBD1 (5 bases). This CDR3 has 15 amino acids. Looked up from germline, CDR1 is SGDLS and CDR2 is YYNGEE. Trimming pared 1 base from V and 4 bases from J, leaving 9 bases between. The CDR3 DNA sequence: TGTGCCAGCAGCGTATCCGGACAATATAATTCACCCCTCCACTTT. The encoded protein is CASSVSGQYNSPLHF.

The J gene is TRBJ1-2, the V gene TRBV7-4; TRBD1 agrees at 8 bases. The V gene's germline CDR1 is SGHVT and CDR2 SQSDAQ. The J segment lost 4 bases and the V segment lost 3 bases, leaving 19 bases of the junction unmatched. The CDR3 is made up of 19 amino acids. CDR3 DNA sequence: TGTGCCAGCAGCTTGGGGGGCGGGGACAGGACCATACTTCGCTATGGCTACACCTTC. Amino acids: CASSLGGGDRTILRYGYTF.

The chain carries TRBV12-3 or TRBV12-4 and TRBJ1-2; D gene uncertain. CDR3 length: 13 residues. V lost 6 bases and J 3 bases, leaving 11 bases between the germline ends. The CDR3 coding sequence is TGTGCCAGCAGACCCGGCGCCGACTATGGCTACACCTTC. It is translated as CASRPGADYGYTF.

This chain links TRBV28 with TRBJ1-4; D ambiguous. Germline values: CDR1 MDHEN, CDR2 SYDVKM. Trimming removed 6 bases from V and 5 bases from J, with 13 bases in between. The CDR3 runs to 14 residues. In DNA, the CDR3 is TGTGCCAGCAGGGCGGCGGGCCTCAATGAAAAACTGTTTTTT. It yields the protein CASRAAGLNEKLFF.

The chain is built from TRBV7-8 and TRBJ2-3, with D tentatively TRBD2 (5 bases). Trimming took 1 base from V and 5 from J, leaving 13 bases between them. This CDR3 has 15 residues. The germline CDR1 and CDR2 sequences are SGHVS and FQNEAQ. The CDR3 protein is CASSLEADWEDTQYF. CDR3 coding DNA: TGTGCCAGCAGCTTAGAGGCGGACTGGGAAGATACGCAGTATTTT.

The gene calls are TRBV5-6 and TRBJ1-5, with D unresolved. The V gene lost 7 bases and the J gene lost 8 bases, with 16 bases spanning the gap. CDR3 length equals 13 residues. Germline loops: CDR1 SGHDT, CDR2 YYEEEE. The CDR3 nucleotides read TGTGCCAGCGGACCCCATCCGGGAAAGCCCCAGCATTTT. It encodes CASGPHPGKPQHF.

This sequence joins TRBV7-2 and TRBJ2-7; tentatively, D is TRBD1 (6 bases). Germline V gene lookup returns CDR1 SGHTA and CDR2 FQGNSA. Trimming cost V 6 bases and J 3 bases, with 12 bases left between them. This CDR3 has 13 residues. The chain's CDR3 is CASRAGVNYEQYF. The DNA of the CDR3 is TGTGCCAGCAGGGCAGGGGTTAACTACGAGCAGTACTTC.

CDR3 nucleotide sequence: TGTGCCAGCAGCCAGAGTGGACTCGGCACAGATACGCAGTATTTT. Translated: CASSQSGLGTDTQYF. The chain links TRBV7-9 to TRBJ2-3; D is perhaps TRBD2 (5 bases). The length of the CDR3 is 15 residues. V was cut by 5 bases and J by 1 base, with 13 bases left in between. Germline CDR1 and CDR2: SEHNR and FQNEAQ (reference sequence). The entire variable domain, with the rest obtained from reference TRBV7-9 and TRBJ2-3, is as follows: DTGVSQNPRHKITKRGQNVTFRCDPISEHNRLYWYRQTLGQGPEFLTYFQNEAQLEKSRLLSDRFSAERPKGSFSTLEIQRTEQGDSAMYLCASSQSGLGTDTQYFGPGTRLTVL.

The rearrangement uses TRBV30 and TRBJ2-2; 8 bases are shared with TRBD2. J gave up 6 bases and V 4 bases, and 13 bases lay outside the gene matches. CDR1 is GTSNPN, CDR2 SVGIG, per germline (reference sequence). There are 16 residues in the CDR3. The chain's CDR3 is CAWTKAGVIQPGELFF. The CDR3 DNA reads TGTGCCTGGACAAAAGCGGGGGTGATCCAACCCGGGGAGCTGTTTTTT.

J is TRBJ1-2 and V is TRBV27, with TRBD1 identical over 8 bases. The CDR3 has 15 residues. Germline lookup yields CDR1 MNHEY and CDR2 SMNVEV (reference sequence). V was pared by 0 bases and J by 6 bases, with 6 bases of the junction left unmatched. The CDR3 is CASSLSGQGADGYTF. In nucleotides, the CDR3 is TGTGCCAGCAGTTTATCGGGGCAGGGGGCGGATGGCTACACCTTC.

The genes are TRBV27 and TRBJ2-1, with TRBD1 matching over 9 bases. The CDR3 is made up of 15 amino acids. V lost 3 bases and J lost 5; bases outside the gene matches: 5. CDR1 MNHEY and CDR2 SMNVEV come from the germline V gene (reference sequence). CDR3 DNA: TGTGCCAGCAGTTTCCGGAGACAGGGGGACAATGAGCAGTTCTTC. Its protein is CASSFRRQGDNEQFF.

This chain connects TRBV30 to TRBJ2-3, with 8 bases lining up with TRBD2. Germline CDR1 is GTSNPN and CDR2 is SVGIG (reference sequence). This CDR3 is built from 13 residues. The trim removed 7 bases at V and 1 base at J, leaving 4 bases unmatched. The CDR3 DNA follows: TGTGCCTCTGAACTAGCGGGCACAGATACGCAGTATTTT. Protein: CASELAGTDTQYF.

This chain joins TRBV6-5 and TRBJ2-7, with TRBD2 matching 8 bases. V shed 8 bases, J shed 1 base, and the junction held 10 bases outside the gene matches. CDR3 length equals 15 residues. Per germline, CDR1 MNHEY and CDR2 SVGAGI. In DNA, the CDR3 is TGTGCCAGCCAAGGGGGACTAGTTGGGTCCTACGAGCAGTACTTC. Protein: CASQGGLVGSYEQYF.

This clone was detected a few times. This rearrangement joins TRBV5-1 to TRBJ1-1; a possible D gene is TRBD1 (5 bases). Germline CDR1 is SGHRS and CDR2 is YFSETQ. CDR3 size: 15 residues. Trimming cost V 4 bases and J 3 bases, with 16 bases left between them. The CDR3 nucleotides read TGCGCCAGCAGCCCAGCGTGGCAGGGCGACACTGAAGCTTTCTTT. Its translation is CASSPAWQGDTEAFF.

In DNA, the CDR3 is TGTGCCAGCAGCCCCCAACAGGTCCTTGGGGAGACCCAGTACTTC. Protein sequence: CASSPQQVLGETQYF. V gene TRBV11-2 combines with J gene TRBJ2-5, with D possibly TRBD1 on 5 matching bases. The CDR3 contains 15 residues. V lost 5 bases and J lost 5, with 18 bases in between. The germline V gene has CDR1 SGHAT and CDR2 FQNNGV.